This T cell receptor (beta chain) was found in a study of blood T cell repertoires in COVID-19. On the study more broadly: Collection of acute and convalescent COVID-19 samples took place in the United States, Italy and Spain.

The CDR3 consists of 14 residues. V was pared by 11 bases and J by 7 bases, with 23 bases between. The germline V gene encodes CDR1 MNHNY and CDR2 SVGAGI (reference sequence). Produced via immunoSEQ multiplex PCR; TCRdb's table is partial and in-frame only. The sample shows approximately 240,000 clones, 85% to 95% of them seen only once. The genes are TRBV6-6 and TRBJ1-1, with a tentative D call TRBD1 (6 bases). The material sequenced was peripheral blood. The TCR was taken from a young man with COVID-19, enrolled during active disease. CDR3 sequence: CAASYGGASFEAFF. The CDR3 DNA reads TGTGCCGCCTCGTACGGGGGGGCCTCTTTTGAAGCTTTCTTT.